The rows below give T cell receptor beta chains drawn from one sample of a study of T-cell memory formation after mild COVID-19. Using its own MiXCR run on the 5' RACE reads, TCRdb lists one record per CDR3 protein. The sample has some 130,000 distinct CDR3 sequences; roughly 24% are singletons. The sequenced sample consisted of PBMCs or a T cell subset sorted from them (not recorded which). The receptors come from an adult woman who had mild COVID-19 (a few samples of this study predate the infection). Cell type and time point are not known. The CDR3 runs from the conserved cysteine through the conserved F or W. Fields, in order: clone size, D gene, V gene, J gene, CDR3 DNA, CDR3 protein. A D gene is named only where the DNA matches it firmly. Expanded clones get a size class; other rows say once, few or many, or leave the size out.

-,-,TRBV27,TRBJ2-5,TGTGCCAGCAGTTTGATCGGGGGAAAAGAGACCCAGTACTTC,CASSLIGGKETQYF
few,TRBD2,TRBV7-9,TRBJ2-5,TGTGCCAGCAGCTTAACGAGTAGCGGGGGACAAGAGACCCAGTACTTC,CASSLTSSGGQETQYF
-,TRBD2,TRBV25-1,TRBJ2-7,TGTGCCAGCAGTGAGGGACTAGCGGGCGTCTACGAGCAGTACTTC,CASSEGLAGVYEQYF
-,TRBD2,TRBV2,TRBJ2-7,TGTGCCAGCAGTGCGTCGACTAGCGGGACTCTCGAGCAGTACTTC,CASSASTSGTLEQYF
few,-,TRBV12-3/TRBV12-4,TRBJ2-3,TGTGCCAGCAGTTTAGTTTCGGGGGATACGCAGTATTTT,CASSLVSGDTQYF
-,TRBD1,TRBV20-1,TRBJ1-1,TGCAGTGCAGAACCCGGGACAGGAGTTACTGAAGCTTTCTTT,CSAEPGTGVTEAFF
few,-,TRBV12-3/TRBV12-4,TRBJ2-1,TGTGCCAGCAGCCTATTAGGTAATGAGCAGTTCTTC,CASSLLGNEQFF
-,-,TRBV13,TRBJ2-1,TGTGCCAGCAGCCATATCTTGGAGGGGAAGATGAGGTACAATGAGCAGTTCTTC,CASSHILEGKMRYNEQFF
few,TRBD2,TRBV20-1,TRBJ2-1,TGCAGTGCTAGTTTAGTCCCACTAGCGGGGGAGTACAATGAGCAGTTCTTC,CSASLVPLAGEYNEQFF
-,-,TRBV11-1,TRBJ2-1,TGTGCCAGCAGCTTAGGTTCGGTCAGCGAGAATTACAATGAGCAGTTCTTC,CASSLGSVSENYNEQFF
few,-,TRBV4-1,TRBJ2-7,TGCGCCAGCAGCCAAGTGGTGACGGCCACCTACGAGCAGTACTTC,CASSQVVTATYEQYF
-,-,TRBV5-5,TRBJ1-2,TGTGCCAGCAGCTCCCTCATGACGGAGTTAGCTAACTATGGCTACACCTTC,CASSSLMTELANYGYTF
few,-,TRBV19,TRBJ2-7,TGTGCCAGTAGTATCTTCGGACAGAGCTACGAGCAGTACTTC,CASSIFGQSYEQYF
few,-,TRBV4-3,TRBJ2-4,TGCGCCAGCAGCCAAGACCTTTCCAGGGGTGGCAAAAACATTCAGTACTTC,CASSQDLSRGGKNIQYF
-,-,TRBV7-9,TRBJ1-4,TGTGCCAGCAGCACGAGCGGGCCTGAAAAACTGTTTTTT,CASSTSGPEKLFF
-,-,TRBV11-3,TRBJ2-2,TGTGCCAGCAGCTTCAAGGGGATAGACACCGGGGAGCTGTTTTTT,CASSFKGIDTGELFF
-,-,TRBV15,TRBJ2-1,TGTGCCACCACGCTCCAACAAAACAATGAGCAGTTCTTC,CATTLQQNNEQFF
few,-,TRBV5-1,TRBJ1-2,TGCGCCAGCAGCTTGGTACGGGACAACCTGCGGTATGGCTACACCTTC,CASSLVRDNLRYGYTF
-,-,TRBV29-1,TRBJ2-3,TGCAGCGTTGTTCTCCTAGGGGATTTGAGCACAGATACGCAGTATTTT,CSVVLLGDLSTDTQYF
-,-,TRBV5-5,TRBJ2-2,TGTGCCAGCAGCCCTACCGGGGGCACCGGGGAGCTGTTTTTT,CASSPTGGTGELFF
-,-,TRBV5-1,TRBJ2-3,TGCGCCAGCAGCTTGAAGACATCGGGGAGCACAGATACGCAGTATTTT,CASSLKTSGSTDTQYF
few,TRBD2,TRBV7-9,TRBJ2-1,TGTGCCAGCAGCCCGACTAGCGGGTGGGGTGAGCAGTTCTTC,CASSPTSGWGEQFF
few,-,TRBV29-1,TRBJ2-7,TGCAGCGTTGCCAGGGACTCCTACGAGCAGTACTTC,CSVARDSYEQYF
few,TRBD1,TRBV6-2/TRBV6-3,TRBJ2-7,TGTGCCAGCGGGAGTGGGACAGGGATATACGAGCAGTACTTC,CASGSGTGIYEQYF